This T cell receptor (beta chain) was found in a study of tissue T cells after allogeneic stem cell transplantation. Study-wide points: Some tissue clones might be persisting host cells; their alloreactivity or antigen specificity was not determined. Across patients, clones rarely overlapped, yet motif clusters were shared tissue-specifically. In patients and mice, blood and spleen missed much of tissue repertoire.

As concerns this clone: Its matching antigen is unknown. Here the gene names and germline are mouse. The sequence runs out 1 residue before the end of the CDR3; the remainder is reconstructed from the germline J gene.

V was pared by 3 bases and J by 0 bases, with 4 bases between. CDR3 length: 13 residues. Looked up from germline, CDR1 is MNHDT and CDR2 is YYDKIL. This table comes from immunoSEQ multiplex PCR, and its TCRdb copy is limited to in-frame clones, with some not included. The sample has more than 40,000 clones; 65% to 85% are singletons. V gene TRBV17 combines with J gene TRBJ2-3; D not resolved. Sequencing was performed on sorted cells pooled from one or two spleens. The TCR sequence derives from a pool of C57BL/6 mice in good health. CDR3 in amino acids: CASSRPSAETLYF. Partial CDR3 DNA: TGTGCTAGCAGTAGGCCTAGTGCAGAAACGCTGTAT. Drawing the rest from reference TRBV17 and TRBJ2-3, the complete variable domain is DTTVKQNPRYKLARVGKPVNLICSQTMNHDTMYWYQKKPNQAPKLLLFYYDKILNREADTFEKFQSSRPNNSFCSLYIGSAGLEYSAMYLCASSRPSAETLYFGSGTRLTVL.